The table lists the clone carrying this T cell receptor (beta chain) with many counts. The antigen remains unidentified. These data are taken from a study of identical twins. Regarding the study as a whole: Shared out-of-frame alpha sequences (those common to twins) showed excess low generation probability.

The V gene's germline CDR1 is MNHEY and CDR2 SVGAGI. This CDR3 has 14 residues. The V gene end was trimmed by 4 bases and the J gene end by 7 bases; junction bases not matched to a gene: 3. MiXCR was run by TCRdb on the 5' RACE reads, yielding one entry per CDR3 protein. The table includes hundreds of thousands of distinct CDR3 sequences, under 8.5% detected once. Separately, the same data were catalogued under a study of yellow fever vaccine responses in identical twins.

This receptor was obtained from a young woman in good health. The sample was PBMCs. J is TRBJ1-6 and V is TRBV6-5; 8 positions agree with TRBD1. CDR3 sequence (DNA): TGTGCCAGCAGTTGGGACAGGCCAAATTCACCCCTCCACTTT. Translation: CASSWDRPNSPLHF.